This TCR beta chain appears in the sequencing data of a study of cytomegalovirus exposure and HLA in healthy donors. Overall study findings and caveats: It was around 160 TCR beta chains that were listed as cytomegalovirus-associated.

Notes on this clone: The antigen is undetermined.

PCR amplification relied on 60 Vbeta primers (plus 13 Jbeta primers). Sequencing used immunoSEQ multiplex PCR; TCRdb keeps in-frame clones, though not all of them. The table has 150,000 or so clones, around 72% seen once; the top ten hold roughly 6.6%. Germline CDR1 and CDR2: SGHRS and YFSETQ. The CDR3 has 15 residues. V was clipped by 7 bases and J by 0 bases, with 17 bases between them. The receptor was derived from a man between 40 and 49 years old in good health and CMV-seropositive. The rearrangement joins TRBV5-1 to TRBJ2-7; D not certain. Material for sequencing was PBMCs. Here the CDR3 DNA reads TGCGCCAGCTGCCCGACATATCCGAGCTCCTACGAGCAGTACTTC. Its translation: CASCPTYPSSYEQYF. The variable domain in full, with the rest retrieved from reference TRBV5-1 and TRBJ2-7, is KAGVTQTPRYLIKTRGQQVTLSCSPISGHRSVSWYQQTPGQGLQFLFEYFSETQRNKGNFPGRFSGRQFSNSRSEMNVSTLELGDSALYLCASCPTYPSSYEQYFGPGTRLTVT.